This T cell receptor beta chain was found in a study of post-analysis software for immune sequencing data. Notes on the study in general: Patients used about 5 TRBV segments, including TRBV5-6, TRBV5-1 and TRBV20-1, more often than controls. Batch-matched samples strongly co-clustered by F measure. Patients with multiple sclerosis recorded significantly lower normalized Chao1 diversity than controls, the study found.

Note on this clonotype: The antigen is undetermined.

Carried by the TCR beta cDNA libraries were unique molecular identifiers. Using its own MiXCR run on the PCR reads, TCRdb lists one record per CDR3 protein. The table has fewer than 850,000 distinct CDR3 sequences, 25% to 30% seen once. Trimming removed 3 bases from V and 5 bases from J, with 8 bases in between. The CDR3 is made up of 14 amino acids. Germline CDR1 SGHTA, CDR2 FQGNSA. The specimen was blood. V gene TRBV7-2 combines with J gene TRBJ1-6, with a tentative D call TRBD1 (6 bases). This clonotype originated in a girl between 10 and 17 years old with multiple sclerosis. The CDR3 DNA follows: TGTGCCAGCAGCTTGCAGGGGCATAATTCACCCCTCCACTTT. Protein sequence: CASSLQGHNSPLHF.